A single sample gave rise to the 5 T cell receptor beta chains below, sequenced in a study of cytotoxic CD8 clonotypes in ibrutinib-treated CLL. TCRdb's copy holds only in-frame clones and misses some; the assay was immunoSEQ multiplex PCR. The repertoire holds about 160,000 clones, under 90% seen once, with about 5% in the top ten. The material was PBMCs, obtained after 24 months of ibrutinib treatment. The receptor set was obtained from a human donor with chronic lymphocytic leukemia.

The chain is built from TRBV5-8 and TRBJ2-6; D unclear. The CDR3 totals 16 residues. Germline V gives CDR1 SGHTS, CDR2 YDEGEE. V lost 5 bases and J 0 bases, leaving 12 bases between the germline ends. The DNA of the CDR3 is TGTGCCAGCAGTTATGGCACGTACTCTGGGGCCAACGTCCTGACTTTC. Residues: CASSYGTYSGANVLTF.

The chain is built from TRBV27 and TRBJ1-1, with 8 bases aligning to TRBD1. From germline, CDR1 is MNHEY and CDR2 SMNVEV (reference sequence). The CDR3 is 17 residues long. The V segment lost 5 bases and the J segment 1 base; nucleotides outside the gene matches: 12. The DNA for the CDR3 is TGTGCCAGCAGTCCTACCGTCGGACAGGGCAAGAACACTGAAGCTTTCTTT. It yields the protein CASSPTVGQGKNTEAFF.

The V and J genes are TRBV19 and TRBJ1-6; 9 bases agree with TRBD1. The CDR3 has 16 residues. The germline gives CDR1 LNHDA, CDR2 SQIVND (reference sequence). The ends lost 1 base at V and 7 bases at J; junction bases unmatched: 5. CDR3 loop: CASSIGTGTGNSPLHF. The CDR3 nucleotides are TGTGCCAGTAGTATAGGCACCGGGACAGGGAATTCACCCCTCCACTTT. The variable domain in full, completed from reference TRBV19 and TRBJ1-6, reads DGGITQSPKYLFRKEGQNVTLSCEQNLNHDAMYWYRQDPGQGLRLIYYSQIVNDFQKGDIAEGYSVSREKKESFPLTVTSAQKNPTAFYLCASSIGTGTGNSPLHFGNGTRLTVT.

V usage is TRBV30 and J usage is TRBJ1-2, with a tentative D call TRBD1 (5 bases). The CDR3 is made up of 14 amino acids. CDR1 and CDR2 from the germline V gene are GTSNPN and SVGIG (reference sequence). The V and J ends lost 4 bases and 14 bases respectively, with 26 bases between them. The CDR3: CAWTPGGGGYVSTF. DNA of the CDR3: TGTGCCTGGACCCCCGGGGGTGGAGGCTACGTATCTACCTTC.

This clone was seen just once. The chain couples TRBV19 to TRBJ1-5; no clear D gene. CDR3 size: 14 residues. Germline V gives CDR1 LNHDA, CDR2 SQIVND (reference sequence). Between the trimmed V and J ends, which lost 4 bases and 0 bases, there was a span of 7 bases. CDR3: CASSKEHSNQPQHF. The CDR3 nucleotides are TGTGCCAGTAGTAAGGAGCATAGCAATCAGCCCCAGCATTTT.